Below are 11 T cell receptor beta chains sequenced from a single sample in a study of human T cells and chemical hapten exposure. Indicated time point: patch test 1, 2 weeks after DPC sensitization. Stated treatment: therapeutic diphenylcyclopropenone sensitization with weekly scalp DPC. TCRdb reprocessed the RACE reads with MiXCR, giving one entry per CDR3 protein. The data contain some 94,000 distinct CDR3 sequences, under 15% of them seen just once; the ten biggest clones take up approximately 2%. This sample comprised whole blood, obtained in connection with sensitization to the hapten diphenylcyclopropenone (DPC). These TCRs come from a woman aged 40 to 50 with alopecia areata. Some clones in this sample may be carry-over from other donors' samples.

This clonotype has at least ten counts. V gene TRBV2 combines with J gene TRBJ1-5; unclear D gene. Germline-derived CDR1 and CDR2 are SNHLY and FYNNEI. The CDR3 is 13 residues long. The V and J ends lost 7 bases and 1 base respectively, with 8 bases between them. Here the CDR3 reads CASNGESNQPQHF. CDR3 in DNA: TGTGCCAGCAATGGGGAAAGCAATCAGCCCCAGCATTTT.

This clonotype was seen more than once but under ten times. The CDR3 reads CASSWDRGRNEQFF. CDR3 DNA: TGTGCCAGCAGTTGGGACAGGGGGCGAAATGAGCAGTTCTTC. The chain joins TRBV28 to TRBJ2-1, with TRBD1 identical over 12 bases. The germline V gene has CDR1 MDHEN and CDR2 SYDVKM. J gave up 7 bases and V 4 bases, and 2 bases lay outside the gene matches. CDR3 size: 14 residues.

This clonotype was observed a handful of times. The CDR3 DNA follows: TGTGCCAGCATTCCATCGGACAGGGGGCTAGCCGGGGAGCTGTTTTTT. Its protein product is CASIPSDRGLAGELFF. The rearrangement links TRBV6-6 to TRBJ2-2; 11 bases fit TRBD1. The CDR3 runs to 16 residues. The ends lost 7 bases at V and 6 bases at J; junction bases unmatched: 10. The germline CDR1 and CDR2 sequences are MNHNY and SVGAGI (reference sequence).

This clonotype was recorded many times. This chain uses TRBV5-4 with TRBJ2-1; a weak D match, TRBD2 (6 bases). V was cut by 4 bases and J by 0 bases, with 14 bases left in between. There are 16 residues in the CDR3. CDR1 and CDR2 from the germline V gene are SGHNT and YYREEE (reference sequence). In nucleotides, the CDR3 is TGTGCCAGCAGCCAAAGCGGGCCTCACTCCTACAATGAGCAGTTCTTC. Amino acids: CASSQSGPHSYNEQFF.

This clonotype was observed at least ten times. The chain combines TRBV5-1 with TRBJ1-3; D remains ambiguous. The germline gives CDR1 SGHRS, CDR2 YFSETQ. Between the trimmed V and J ends, which lost 0 bases and 2 bases, there was a span of 9 bases. This CDR3 is built from 15 residues. Written as DNA, the CDR3 is TGCGCCAGCAGCTTGGAGTTTTCCCCTGGAAACACCATATATTTT. Its translation is CASSLEFSPGNTIYF. Using reference TRBV5-1 and TRBJ1-3 for the parts outside the CDR3, the full variable domain is KAGVTQTPRYLIKTRGQQVTLSCSPISGHRSVSWYQQTPGQGLQFLFEYFSETQRNKGNFPGRFSGRQFSNSRSEMNVSTLELGDSALYLCASSLEFSPGNTIYFGEGSWLTVV.

The chain uses TRBV27 and TRBJ1-2; the D is unclear. Trimming took 3 bases from V and 3 from J, leaving 8 bases between them. Per germline, CDR1 MNHEY and CDR2 SMNVEV (reference sequence). The CDR3 spans 13 residues. CDR3 protein: CASSFNGDYGYTF. DNA for the CDR3: TGTGCCAGCAGTTTTAATGGAGACTATGGCTACACCTTC.

This clonotype was seen ten or more times. The V gene is TRBV2, the J gene TRBJ1-2; D is possibly TRBD1 (6 bases). The V end lost 7 bases, the J end lost 7 bases, and 16 bases lay between the germline ends. This CDR3 has 13 amino acids. CDR1 is SNHLY and CDR2 is FYNNEI in the germline V gene. CDR3 amino acids: CASTLGHDVGYTF. The CDR3 bases are TGTGCCAGCACACTGGGACACGACGTTGGCTACACCTTC.

This clonotype came up a few times. The chain carries TRBV10-3 and TRBJ2-2; 8 bases line up with TRBD1. The ends lost 7 bases at V and 2 bases at J; junction bases unmatched: 12. From germline, CDR1 is ENHRY and CDR2 SYGVKD. This CDR3 has 17 amino acids. DNA for the CDR3: TGTGCCATCAAAGGGACAGGCCGAAATAGTAACACCGGGGAGCTGTTTTTT. It yields the protein CAIKGTGRNSNTGELFF.

This clonotype was observed a handful of times. V gene TRBV28 combines with J gene TRBJ2-7, with 7 bases that match TRBD1. V was clipped by 6 bases and J by 2 bases; unmatched bases: 7. In germline, CDR1 is MDHEN, CDR2 SYDVKM. CDR3 length equals 14 residues. This chain's CDR3 is CASSRQGRTYEQYF. CDR3 DNA sequence: TGTGCCAGCAGCCGACAGGGAAGGACCTACGAGCAGTACTTC.

This clonotype showed up just a few times. The chain joins TRBV7-9 to TRBJ1-1, with 7 bases lining up with TRBD1. V lost 6 bases and J lost 5; bases outside the gene matches: 9. The CDR3 sequence is 14 residues long. Per germline, CDR1 SEHNR and CDR2 FQNEAQ (reference sequence). As DNA, the CDR3 is TGTGCCAGCAGACCCGCCTCAGGGGGGACTGAAGCTTTCTTT. Its translation is CASRPASGGTEAFF. The entire variable domain, with the rest obtained from reference TRBV7-9 and TRBJ1-1, is as follows: DTGVSQNPRHKITKRGQNVTFRCDPISEHNRLYWYRQTLGQGPEFLTYFQNEAQLEKSRLLSDRFSAERPKGSFSTLEIQRTEQGDSAMYLCASRPASGGTEAFFGQGTRLTVV.

This clonotype has more than one count but fewer than ten. The chain joins TRBV12-3 or TRBV12-4 to TRBJ2-5, with TRBD2 identical over 11 bases. V trimming: 4 bases; J trimming: 3 bases; junction bases outside the gene matches: 4. This CDR3 is built from 15 residues. CDR3 nucleotides: TGTGCCAGCAGTTCAGGGACTAGCGGAAAAGAGACCCAGTACTTC. Translating it yields CASSSGTSGKETQYF.